This is a list of T cell receptor beta chains from one sample in a study of cytomegalovirus exposure and HLA in healthy donors. Profiling relied on immunoSEQ multiplex PCR, and the TCRdb table lists in-frame clones only, not all of them. The data hold about 120,000 clones, with over 65% observed a single time. Sample: PBMCs. These receptors all come from a man younger than 35 in good health and CMV-seropositive. CDR3s include the opening cysteine and the closing phenylalanine or tryptophan. Each record gives: J gene, V gene, clone size, D gene, CDR3 DNA, CDR3 protein. The D gene is left open where the match is weak. Part of the rows lack a size; the others show once, few, many or a class for expanded clones.

j_call: TRBJ2-1; v_call: TRBV9; clone_size: once; d_call: TRBD2; cdr3_nt: TGTGCCAGCAGGGGACTAGCGGGGGGCCCGTCTAATGAGCAGTTCTTC; cdr3_aa: CASRGLAGGPSNEQFF
j_call: TRBJ2-2; v_call: TRBV5-1; clone_size: few; d_call: TRBD2; cdr3_nt: TGCGCCAGCAGCTTGAGCGGGATGAACACCGGGGAGCTGTTTTTT; cdr3_aa: CASSLSGMNTGELFF
j_call: TRBJ1-2; v_call: TRBV6-5; clone_size: NA; d_call: NA; cdr3_nt: TGTGCCAGCAGCCCACGCGGCCGGGATGGCTACACCTTC; cdr3_aa: CASSPRGRDGYTF
j_call: TRBJ1-5; v_call: TRBV5-6; clone_size: few; d_call: NA; cdr3_nt: TGTGCCAGCAGTGGGGGGAGTCAGCCCCAGCATTTT; cdr3_aa: CASSGGSQPQHF
j_call: TRBJ1-2; v_call: TRBV5-1; clone_size: NA; d_call: NA; cdr3_nt: TGCGCCAGCAGCTTAACAGGGCTCGAGGGGCTAGCTAACTATGGCTACACCTTC; cdr3_aa: CASSLTGLEGLANYGYTF
j_call: TRBJ1-2; v_call: TRBV5-1; clone_size: NA; d_call: TRBD1; cdr3_nt: TGCGCCAGCAGCTTTCCTGCAAAACCGGAGACCGGGACAGGAGGATATGATAATGGCTACACCTTC; cdr3_aa: CASSFPAKPETGTGGYDNGYTF
j_call: TRBJ2-5; v_call: TRBV9; clone_size: NA; d_call: TRBD2; cdr3_nt: TGTGCCAGCAGCGCTGCGACTAGCGGGGGGGGAGAGACCCAGTACTTC; cdr3_aa: CASSAATSGGGETQYF
j_call: TRBJ1-4; v_call: TRBV6-6; clone_size: NA; d_call: NA; cdr3_nt: TGTGCCACTTCCCCCAGGGGAACTAATGAAAAACTGTTTTTT; cdr3_aa: CATSPRGTNEKLFF
j_call: TRBJ1-2; v_call: TRBV5-8; clone_size: NA; d_call: NA; cdr3_nt: TGTGCCAGCAGCTTGGCACTTAACTATGGCTACACCTTC; cdr3_aa: CASSLALNYGYTF
j_call: TRBJ1-1; v_call: TRBV18; clone_size: NA; d_call: TRBD1; cdr3_nt: TGTGCCAGCTCACCAGCTCAGGGGGCCGGTGCTTTCTTT; cdr3_aa: CASSPAQGAGAFF
j_call: TRBJ2-3; v_call: TRBV7-2; clone_size: NA; d_call: TRBD2; cdr3_nt: TGTGCCAGCAGCTTTGGTATAGCGGGGCCCACAGATACGCAGTATTTT; cdr3_aa: CASSFGIAGPTDTQYF
j_call: TRBJ1-6; v_call: TRBV25-1; clone_size: few; d_call: NA; cdr3_nt: TGTGCCAGCAGTACCCCGGAGAGCCCTTCACCCCTCCACTTT; cdr3_aa: CASSTPESPSPLHF
j_call: TRBJ1-6; v_call: TRBV7-8; clone_size: once; d_call: NA; cdr3_nt: TGTGCCAGCAGCTTACGCGGGCCCCTCCACTTT; cdr3_aa: CASSLRGPLHF
j_call: TRBJ2-7; v_call: TRBV5-8; clone_size: NA; d_call: TRBD2; cdr3_nt: TGTGCCAGCAGCCTCCGGGGACTAGCGAGTCGCACTTCCTACGAGCAGTACTTC; cdr3_aa: CASSLRGLASRTSYEQYF
j_call: TRBJ2-7; v_call: TRBV9; clone_size: NA; d_call: TRBD1; cdr3_nt: TGTGCCAGCAGCGCCCGAGGACAGGGGGCTTACGAGCAGTACTTC; cdr3_aa: CASSARGQGAYEQYF
j_call: TRBJ2-5; v_call: TRBV6-5; clone_size: NA; d_call: NA; cdr3_nt: TGTGCCAGCAGTTGCTCCCGCGGGACTGGAGAGACCCAGTACTTC; cdr3_aa: CASSCSRGTGETQYF
j_call: TRBJ1-1; v_call: TRBV12-5; clone_size: NA; d_call: NA; cdr3_nt: TGTGCTAGTGCCCCGGACACTGCAAAAGGGGGCACTGAAGCTTTCTTT; cdr3_aa: CASAPDTAKGGTEAFF
j_call: TRBJ1-2; v_call: TRBV6-5; clone_size: once; d_call: NA; cdr3_nt: TGTGCCAGCAGTTACGCGCCACAGGGCAACTATGGCTACACCTTC; cdr3_aa: CASSYAPQGNYGYTF
j_call: TRBJ2-2; v_call: TRBV7-2; clone_size: NA; d_call: NA; cdr3_nt: TGTGCCAGCAGTTTTTCTCTAGGCACCGGGGAGCTGTTTTTT; cdr3_aa: CASSFSLGTGELFF
j_call: TRBJ2-7; v_call: TRBV5-3; clone_size: NA; d_call: TRBD1; cdr3_nt: TGTGCCAGAAGCGCGACAGGGGGCGAGTACGAGCAGTACTTC; cdr3_aa: CARSATGGEYEQYF
j_call: TRBJ1-4; v_call: TRBV2; clone_size: NA; d_call: NA; cdr3_nt: TGTGCCAGCAGTGGTGGGGGCGCGCCTAATGAAAAACTGTTTTTT; cdr3_aa: CASSGGGAPNEKLFF
j_call: TRBJ1-6; v_call: TRBV5-1; clone_size: NA; d_call: NA; cdr3_nt: TGCGCCAGCAGCCAAGGGAGTTCCTATAATTCACCCCTCCACTTT; cdr3_aa: CASSQGSSYNSPLHF
j_call: TRBJ1-6; v_call: TRBV30; clone_size: NA; d_call: TRBD1; cdr3_nt: TGTGCCTGGGACAGGGATAATTCACCCCTCCACTTT; cdr3_aa: CAWDRDNSPLHF
j_call: TRBJ2-3; v_call: TRBV2; clone_size: NA; d_call: NA; cdr3_nt: TGTGCCAGCACTCCCTTATGGGGGACAAGGGACACAGATACGCAGTATTTT; cdr3_aa: CASTPLWGTRDTDTQYF
j_call: TRBJ1-1; v_call: TRBV29-1; clone_size: NA; d_call: NA; cdr3_nt: TGCAGCGTCCCTAGGGGGGGCATCACTGAAGCTTTCTTT; cdr3_aa: CSVPRGGITEAFF
j_call: TRBJ1-5; v_call: TRBV6-1; clone_size: few; d_call: TRBD1; cdr3_nt: TGTGCCAGCAATGGGGGACAGACCAATCAGCCCCAGCATTTT; cdr3_aa: CASNGGQTNQPQHF
j_call: TRBJ1-1; v_call: TRBV19; clone_size: NA; d_call: TRBD1; cdr3_nt: TGTGCCAGTAATCCGGGACAGGGGGCCACTGAAGCTTTCTTT; cdr3_aa: CASNPGQGATEAFF
j_call: TRBJ1-3; v_call: TRBV19; clone_size: NA; d_call: NA; cdr3_nt: TGTGCCAGTAACCGACTGGGACTTGGAAACACCATATATTTT; cdr3_aa: CASNRLGLGNTIYF
j_call: TRBJ1-1; v_call: TRBV28; clone_size: NA; d_call: NA; cdr3_nt: TGTGCCAGCAGTCCAAACAGGGCCCTCACTGAAGCTTTCTTT; cdr3_aa: CASSPNRALTEAFF
j_call: TRBJ2-7; v_call: TRBV7-3; clone_size: once; d_call: TRBD2; cdr3_nt: TGTGCCAGCAGCCCTGGGACTAGCGGGGGGCCGAAGAACTTTAAAGAGCAGTACTTC; cdr3_aa: CASSPGTSGGPKNFKEQYF
j_call: TRBJ2-4; v_call: TRBV2; clone_size: NA; d_call: NA; cdr3_nt: TGTGCCAGCAGCAAGGACAGCCAGTACTTC; cdr3_aa: CASSKDSQYF
j_call: TRBJ2-6; v_call: TRBV4-1; clone_size: once; d_call: NA; cdr3_nt: TGCGCCAGCAGCCAAGCCCGACAGGGGGCCAACGTCCTGACTTTC; cdr3_aa: CASSQARQGANVLTF
j_call: TRBJ1-1; v_call: TRBV10-3; clone_size: NA; d_call: NA; cdr3_nt: TGTGCCATCAAGACAGGCGACGCTGAAGCTTTCTTT; cdr3_aa: CAIKTGDAEAFF
j_call: TRBJ2-2; v_call: TRBV9; clone_size: NA; d_call: TRBD2; cdr3_nt: TGTGCCAGCAGCGTAGGGGGGGGAACCGGGGAGCTGTTTTTT; cdr3_aa: CASSVGGGTGELFF
j_call: TRBJ1-2; v_call: TRBV27; clone_size: NA; d_call: NA; cdr3_nt: TGTGCCAGCAGTCCCCAGGTCAGCCCTAACTATGGCTACACCTTC; cdr3_aa: CASSPQVSPNYGYTF
j_call: TRBJ2-2; v_call: TRBV29-1; clone_size: NA; d_call: TRBD2; cdr3_nt: TGCAGCGTTGAGGGAGGGTATGCCGGGGAGCTGTTTTTT; cdr3_aa: CSVEGGYAGELFF
j_call: TRBJ1-4; v_call: TRBV7-9; clone_size: NA; d_call: NA; cdr3_nt: TGTGCCAGCAGCTACTCCGGGACAACTAATGAAAAACTGTTTTTT; cdr3_aa: CASSYSGTTNEKLFF
j_call: TRBJ2-7; v_call: TRBV7-9; clone_size: few; d_call: NA; cdr3_nt: TGTGCCAGCAGCCCCTCGGGAGACGAGCAGTACTTC; cdr3_aa: CASSPSGDEQYF
j_call: TRBJ2-1; v_call: TRBV11-2; clone_size: NA; d_call: NA; cdr3_nt: TGTGCCAGCAGCTTAGGTCAGACTATCAATGAGCAGTTCTTC; cdr3_aa: CASSLGQTINEQFF
j_call: TRBJ1-1; v_call: TRBV7-9; clone_size: NA; d_call: NA; cdr3_nt: TGTGCCAGCGAGGTTGGGGGCGGAGACACTGAAGCTTTCTTT; cdr3_aa: CASEVGGGDTEAFF
j_call: TRBJ1-6; v_call: TRBV7-2; clone_size: many; d_call: NA; cdr3_nt: TGTGCCAGCAGCTTACCTCAGTTCCAAAATTCACCCCTCCACTTT; cdr3_aa: CASSLPQFQNSPLHF
j_call: TRBJ2-7; v_call: TRBV18; clone_size: once; d_call: TRBD1; cdr3_nt: TGTGCCAGCTCGCGAGGGACAGGGGGTAATTACGAGCAGTACTTC; cdr3_aa: CASSRGTGGNYEQYF
j_call: TRBJ2-1; v_call: TRBV6-6; clone_size: NA; d_call: NA; cdr3_nt: TGTGCCAGCACCCCCCGGGGAGCCTCCTACAATGAGCAGTTCTTC; cdr3_aa: CASTPRGASYNEQFF
j_call: TRBJ2-3; v_call: TRBV7-6; clone_size: NA; d_call: NA; cdr3_nt: TGTGCCAGCAGCCCCTCCACTTCAGATACGCAGTATTTT; cdr3_aa: CASSPSTSDTQYF